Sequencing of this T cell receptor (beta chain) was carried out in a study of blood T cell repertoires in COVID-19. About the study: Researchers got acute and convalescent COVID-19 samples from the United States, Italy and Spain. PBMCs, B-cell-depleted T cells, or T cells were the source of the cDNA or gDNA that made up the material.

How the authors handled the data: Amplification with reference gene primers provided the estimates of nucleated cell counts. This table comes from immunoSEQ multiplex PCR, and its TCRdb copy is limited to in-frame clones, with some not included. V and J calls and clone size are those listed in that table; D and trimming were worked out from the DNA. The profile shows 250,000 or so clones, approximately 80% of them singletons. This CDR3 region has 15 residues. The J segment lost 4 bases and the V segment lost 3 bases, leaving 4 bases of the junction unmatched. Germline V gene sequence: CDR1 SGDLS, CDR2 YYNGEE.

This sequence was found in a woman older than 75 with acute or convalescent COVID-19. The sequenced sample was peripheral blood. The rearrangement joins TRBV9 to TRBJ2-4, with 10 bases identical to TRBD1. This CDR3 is CASSATGGSKNIQYF. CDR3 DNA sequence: TGTGCCAGCAGCGCGACAGGGGGCTCTAAAAACATTCAGTACTTC.